The 17 T cell receptor beta chains reported below all come from one sample, sequenced in a study of shared clonotypes between healthy human individuals. Assay: immunoSEQ multiplex PCR; the TCRdb copy retains only in-frame clones and omits some. Of 1.4 million or so clones in the sample, around 98.5% were seen once. Sequenced: naive CD4+ T cells sorted from blood. Indicated subset: CD45RA+ positively selected. Receptor source: a man aged 30-40 years in good health.

V is TRBV2 and J is TRBJ2-2; 8 bases fit TRBD1. The V and J ends lost 8 bases and 6 bases, in that order; junction bases with no gene match: 5. This CDR3 has 13 residues. Germline CDR1 is SNHLY and CDR2 is FYNNEI. The CDR3 DNA reads TGTGCCAGCGAACCACAGGGGGCCGGGGAGCTGTTTTTT. It encodes CASEPQGAGELFF.

This chain joins TRBV9 and TRBJ1-1; D is unresolved. V gave up 4 bases and J gave up 10 bases, with 20 bases separating them. The CDR3 loop spans 14 amino acids. Germline CDR1 and CDR2: SGDLS and YYNGEE. CDR3: CASSFTGSQSVAFF. CDR3 bases: TGTGCCAGCAGCTTTACCGGGAGCCAGTCTGTAGCTTTCTTT.

This sequence joins TRBV27 and TRBJ1-1; D might be TRBD1 (5 bases). V lost 11 bases and J lost 6, with 25 bases in between. Germline CDR1 and CDR2: MNHEY and SMNVEV (reference sequence). The CDR3 spans 15 residues. In DNA form, the CDR3 reads TGTGCCGCAGCGAGGGGACCGACGGGGCGGCCTGAAGCTTTCTTT. This encodes CAAARGPTGRPEAFF.

This clone came up once. The chain employs TRBV5-1 and TRBJ1-1; D call uncertain. This CDR3 region has 16 residues. The ends were cut back, 5 bases at V and 2 bases at J, with 19 bases in the middle. The germline gives CDR1 SGHRS, CDR2 YFSETQ. This chain's CDR3 is CASREPLGVGNTEAFF. The CDR3, as DNA: TGCGCCAGCAGGGAGCCCCTAGGTGTGGGAAACACTGAAGCTTTCTTT. Supplemented by reference TRBV5-1 and TRBJ1-1, the full variable domain reads KAGVTQTPRYLIKTRGQQVTLSCSPISGHRSVSWYQQTPGQGLQFLFEYFSETQRNKGNFPGRFSGRQFSNSRSEMNVSTLELGDSALYLCASREPLGVGNTEAFFGQGTRLTVV.

CDR3 in amino acids: CASSLNGDSYEQYF. In DNA, the CDR3 is TGCGCCAGCAGCTTGAACGGGGACTCCTACGAGCAGTACTTC. The V gene is TRBV5-1, the J gene TRBJ2-7, with D maybe TRBD2 (5 bases). This CDR3 region has 14 residues. Germline V gene lookup returns CDR1 SGHRS and CDR2 YFSETQ. Trimming removed 1 base from V and 0 bases from J, with 8 bases in between.

This clone has a single count. The rearrangement joins TRBV10-2 to TRBJ1-2; D gene unclear. V lost 0 bases, J lost 2 bases, and 10 bases lay in between. CDR1 and CDR2 (germline): WSHSY, SAAADI. The CDR3 sequence is 15 residues long. The DNA for the CDR3 is TGCGCCAGCAGTGAGTCTGGCAGTCGGAACTATGGCTACACCTTC. Translating gives CASSESGSRNYGYTF.

J is TRBJ2-5 and V is TRBV5-1, with D possibly being TRBD1 or TRBD2 (5 bases each). The V gene lost 2 bases and the J gene lost 7 bases, with 18 bases spanning the gap. The CDR3 runs to 15 residues. Germline CDR1 reads SGHRS; CDR2 reads YFSETQ. CDR3 amino acids: CASSFARDAPGTQYF. DNA for the CDR3: TGCGCCAGCAGCTTCGCCCGGGACGCACCGGGGACCCAGTACTTC.

This chain joins TRBV6-6 and TRBJ2-1; 9 nucleotides line up with TRBD2. Germline loops: CDR1 MNHNY, CDR2 SVGAGI (reference sequence). V shed 4 bases and J 6 bases; nucleotides not matched to a gene: 7. CDR3 size: 15 residues. CDR3 protein: CASSWISGSSNEQFF. In nucleotides, the CDR3 is TGTGCCAGCAGTTGGATTAGCGGGAGTTCCAATGAGCAGTTCTTC.

This chain links TRBV18 with TRBJ2-1, with D unclear. There are 14 residues in the CDR3. CDR1 and CDR2 (germline): KGHSH, LQKENI. V lost 6 bases to trimming and J lost 4 bases, with 13 bases between them. CDR3 DNA: TGTGCCAGCTCCCAGACTGCCGGGTACAATGAGCAGTTCTTC. Amino acid sequence: CASSQTAGYNEQFF. Combining the CDR3 with reference TRBV18 and TRBJ2-1 gives the whole variable domain NAGVMQNPRHLVRRRGQEARLRCSPMKGHSHVYWYRQLPEEGLKFMVYLQKENIIDESGMPKERFSAEFPKEGPSILRIQQVVRGDSAAYFCASSQTAGYNEQFFGPGTRLTVL.

This chain joins TRBV18 and TRBJ2-7; 9 bases are shared with TRBD1. The trim removed 3 bases at V and 5 bases at J, leaving 5 bases unmatched. The CDR3 has 14 amino acids. CDR1 and CDR2 (germline): KGHSH, LQKENI. The CDR3 DNA reads TGTGCCAGCTCACCGGACAGGGGCTACCACGAGCAGTACTTC. It codes for CASSPDRGYHEQYF. Supplemented by reference TRBV18 and TRBJ2-7, the full variable domain reads NAGVMQNPRHLVRRRGQEARLRCSPMKGHSHVYWYRQLPEEGLKFMVYLQKENIIDESGMPKERFSAEFPKEGPSILRIQQVVRGDSAAYFCASSPDRGYHEQYFGPGTRLTVT.

This clone has just one count. The chain recombines TRBV29-1 with TRBJ1-4; weak D call: TRBD1 (5 bases). Trimming removed 5 bases at V and 3 bases at J, with 10 bases between. Germline CDR1 is SQVTM and CDR2 is ANQGSEA. The CDR3 is 13 residues long. The CDR3 reads CSVQQVSNEKLFF. The CDR3 region has the DNA TGCAGCGTTCAACAGGTATCTAATGAAAAACTGTTTTTT.

The chain couples TRBV5-4 to TRBJ2-7, with TRBD2 identical over 13 bases. The CDR3 sequence is 15 residues long. Germline V gives CDR1 SGHNT, CDR2 YYREEE (reference sequence). The trim removed 1 base at V and 6 bases at J, leaving 4 bases unmatched. CDR3 coding DNA: TGTGCCAGCAGCTTGAGGGGGACTAGCGGGATCGAGCAGTACTTC. This gives the protein CASSLRGTSGIEQYF.

The V call is TRBV28, the J call TRBJ1-5; no clear D. Germline CDR1 and CDR2: MDHEN and SYDVKM. The CDR3 extends over 11 amino acids. V lost 8 bases and J 2 bases, leaving 4 bases between the germline ends. For the CDR3, the DNA is TGTGCCAGCTGTGGCAATCAGCCCCAGCATTTT. It codes for CASCGNQPQHF.

This rearrangement joins TRBV12-5 to TRBJ2-7; 10 nucleotides align to TRBD1. The V gene's germline CDR1 is LGHNT and CDR2 FRNRAP. With 0 bases clipped from V and 5 bases from J, the junction kept 7 bases outside the gene matches. This CDR3 is 16 amino acids long. CDR3 in amino acids: CASGLVGGQGVHEQYF. In nucleotides, the CDR3 is TGTGCTAGTGGTTTGGTGGGAGGACAGGGGGTTCACGAGCAGTACTTC.

Concerning this clone itself: This specimen includes other DNA sequences encoding the same CDR3. The V gene is TRBV7-9, the J gene TRBJ2-7; D gene uncertain. V shed 5 bases and J shed 2 bases, with 4 bases lying between them. The CDR3 spans 11 residues. CDR1 is SEHNR and CDR2 is FQNEAQ in the germline V gene (reference sequence). This CDR3 reads CASSPAYEQYF. The CDR3 nucleotides are TGTGCCAGCAGCCCAGCCTACGAGCAGTACTTC.

The V gene is TRBV28, the J gene TRBJ2-7; 8 nucleotides match TRBD2. The trim removed 4 bases at V and 3 bases at J, leaving 8 bases unmatched. This CDR3 comprises 15 residues. The V gene's germline CDR1 is MDHEN and CDR2 SYDVKM. Here the CDR3 reads CASSSTSGTLYEQYF. DNA of the CDR3: TGTGCCAGCAGTTCTACTAGCGGAACCCTCTACGAGCAGTACTTC.

The V gene is TRBV20-1, the J gene TRBJ1-4, with D possibly TRBD1 on 5 matching bases. The ends were cut back, 5 bases at V and 9 bases at J, with 10 bases in the middle. The germline CDR1 and CDR2 sequences are DFQATT and SNEGSKA (reference sequence). CDR3 length equals 11 residues. CDR3 bases: TGCAGTGCTCGGGACGGACAAAAACTGTTTTTT. It encodes CSARDGQKLFF.